This T cell receptor (beta chain) derives from a study of blood T cell repertoires in COVID-19. Using immunoSEQ multiplex PCR, the repertoire was profiled, and TCRdb retains in-frame clones only, with some absent. The sample yields approximately 120,000 clones, 60% to 80% seen once. Germline lookup yields CDR1 SGHDT and CDR2 YYEEEE. V dropped 4 bases and J dropped 0; count of bases not matched to a gene: 6. This CDR3 comprises 16 residues. The sequence derives from a man in his fifties or sixties with acute or convalescent COVID-19. The sample was peripheral blood. The chain carries TRBV5-6 and TRBJ2-4; 8 nucleotides line up with TRBD2. CDR3 coding DNA: TGTGCCAGCAGCCCCATAGCGGGATTAGCCAAAAACATTCAGTACTTC. It codes for CASSPIAGLAKNIQYF.